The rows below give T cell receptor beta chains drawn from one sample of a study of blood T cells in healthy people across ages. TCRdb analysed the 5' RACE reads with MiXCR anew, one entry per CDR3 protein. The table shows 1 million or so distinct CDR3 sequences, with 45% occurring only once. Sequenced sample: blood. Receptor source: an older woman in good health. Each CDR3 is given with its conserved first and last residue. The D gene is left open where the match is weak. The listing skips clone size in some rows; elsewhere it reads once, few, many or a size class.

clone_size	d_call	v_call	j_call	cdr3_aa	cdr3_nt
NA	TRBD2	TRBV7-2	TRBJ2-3	CASSLASGSGTQYF	TGTGCCAGCAGCTTGGCTAGCGGGAGTGGTACGCAGTATTTT
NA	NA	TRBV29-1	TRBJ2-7	CSVHLGSHEQYF	TGCAGCGTCCACCTGGGTTCCCACGAGCAGTACTTC
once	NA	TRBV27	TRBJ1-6	CASSLTGQLTSPLHF	TGTGCCAGCAGTTTAACGGGGCAACTTACTTCACCCCTCCACTTT
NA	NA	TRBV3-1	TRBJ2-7	CASSQVSEQYF	TGTGCCAGCAGCCAAGTTTCGGAGCAGTACTTC
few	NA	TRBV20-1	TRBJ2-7	CSARQVGLYEQYF	TGCAGTGCTAGACAGGTGGGGTTGTACGAGCAGTACTTC
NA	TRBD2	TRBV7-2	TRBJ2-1	CASSGGREGSYNEQFF	TGTGCCAGCAGCGGCGGAAGGGAGGGCTCCTACAATGAGCAGTTCTTC
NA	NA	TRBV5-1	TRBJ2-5	CASRAPGSAKEAQYF	TGCGCCAGCAGAGCTCCAGGGAGCGCAAAGGAGGCCCAGTACTTC
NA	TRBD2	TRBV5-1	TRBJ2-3	CASSLVVAGEDTQYF	TGCGCCAGCAGCTTGGTGGTAGCGGGGGAAGATACGCAGTATTTT
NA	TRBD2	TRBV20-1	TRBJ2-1	CSARQGLAGGRGYNEQFF	TGCAGTGCTAGACAGGGACTAGCGGGAGGACGGGGGTACAATGAGCAGTTCTTC
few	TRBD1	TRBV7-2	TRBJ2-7	CASQPGGGNYEQYF	TGTGCCAGCCAGCCAGGGGGCGGGAACTACGAGCAGTACTTC
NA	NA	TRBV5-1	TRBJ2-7	CASSLILASDEQYF	TGCGCCAGCAGCTTGATCCTAGCCTCAGATGAGCAGTACTTC
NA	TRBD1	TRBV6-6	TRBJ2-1	CASSKQGSSYNEQFF	TGTGCCAGCAGTAAACAGGGGAGCTCCTACAATGAGCAGTTCTTC
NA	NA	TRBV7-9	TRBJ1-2	CASSPAGILLNGYTF	TGCGCCAGCAGCCCGGCTGGTATCTTACTGAATGGCTACACCTTC
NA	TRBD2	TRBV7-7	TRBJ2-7	CASSAGTSVYNEQYF	TGTGCCAGCAGCGCCGGGACTAGCGTTTACAATGAGCAGTACTTC
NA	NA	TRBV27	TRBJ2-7	CASSDGMANEQYF	TGTGCCAGCAGTGATGGCATGGCAAACGAGCAGTACTTC
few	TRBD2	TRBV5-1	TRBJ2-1	CASTLLASNEQFF	TGCGCCAGCACCCTACTAGCGAGCAATGAGCAGTTCTTC
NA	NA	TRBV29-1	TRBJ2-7	CSVERAGPSYNEQYF	TGCAGCGTTGAAAGGGCAGGACCTTCCTACAATGAGCAGTACTTC
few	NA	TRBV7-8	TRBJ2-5	CASSWTPDGKETQYF	TGTGCCAGCAGCTGGACGCCTGATGGCAAAGAGACCCAGTACTTC
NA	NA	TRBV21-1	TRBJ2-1	CASSKGSSGQPFRNEQFF	TGTGCCAGCAGCAAAGGGTCGTCGGGACAGCCCTTCCGGAATGAGCAGTTCTTC
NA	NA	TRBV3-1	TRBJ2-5	CASSPVLVSEQYF	TGTGCCAGCAGCCCCGTACTAGTCTCTGAGCAGTACTTC
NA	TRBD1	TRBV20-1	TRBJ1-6	CSARDGQGYAPLHF	TGCAGTGCTAGAGACGGACAGGGGTATGCACCCCTCCACTTT
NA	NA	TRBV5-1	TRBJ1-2	CASSLNRGYYGYTF	TGCGCCAGCAGTCTTAACCGGGGATACTATGGCTACACCTTC
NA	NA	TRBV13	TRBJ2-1	CASSSYTDGETQFF	TGTGCCAGCAGCTCTTACACGGATGGGGAGACCCAGTTCTTC
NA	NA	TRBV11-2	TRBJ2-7	CASSLGPQQLSPYEQYF	TGTGCCAGCAGCTTAGGCCCCCAACAGCTGTCCCCCTACGAGCAGTACTTC